This T cell receptor beta chain was recovered during a study of beta chain features in type 1 diabetes. Study-level background: Similarity in age, gender and cell yields was seen between patients and healthy donors.

Of note for this clone: Its target is unknown.

Populations isolated by sorting all had purity greater than 98%. Overall study findings and caveats: A greater similarity of naive, central memory and Treg TCRB repertoires was seen among patients than among healthy donors. The study found fewer insertions and more deletions at VDJ junctions in type 1 diabetes patients.

Expressed TCRB transcripts were sequenced because the isolated RNA had all been reverse transcribed beforehand. Here immunoSEQ multiplex PCR was the method, and the copy in TCRdb shows in-frame clones only, minus some. The sample lists under 350,000 clones, approximately 8% seen once, with approximately 0.93% in the top ten. Trimming shortened V by 4 bases and J by 2 bases, and 12 bases separated the two germline ends. Germline loops: CDR1 SGHRS, CDR2 YFSETQ. The CDR3 sequence is 14 residues long. The clonotype originates from a woman between 18 and 29 years old in good health. The material sequenced was central memory CD4+ T cells from blood. The chain is built from TRBV5-1 and TRBJ1-1; possible D gene TRBD1, 6 bases. The CDR3 nucleotides are TGCGCCAGCAGCGACGACAGGTTCAACACTGAAGCTTTCTTT. It encodes CASSDDRFNTEAFF.